The 9 T cell receptor beta chains given below trace back to one sample, sequenced in a study of T cell changes during pregnancy in multiple sclerosis. Profiling relied on immunoSEQ multiplex PCR, and the TCRdb table lists in-frame clones only, not all of them. Of some 44,000 clones listed, around 90% are singletons. Here the sequenced sample was CD4+ T cells from peripheral blood mononuclear cells, taken before pregnancy. The receptor set was obtained from a female donor with multiple sclerosis, enrolled in a pregnancy study.

This sequence joins TRBV9 and TRBJ1-1, with 9 nucleotides matching TRBD1. Trimming at V came to 0 bases and at J to 3 bases, leaving 6 bases not matched to a gene. This CDR3 is 16 amino acids long. CDR1 is SGDLS and CDR2 is YYNGEE in the germline V gene. CDR3 bases: TGTGCCAGCAGCGTAGCTGCAGGGACAGGGCACACTGAAGCTTTCTTT. This gives the protein CASSVAAGTGHTEAFF.

The rearrangement joins TRBV7-3 to TRBJ2-1, with 9 bases identical to TRBD2. The CDR3 runs to 15 residues. Trimming at V came to 2 bases and at J to 4 bases, leaving 3 bases not matched to a gene. Per the germline V gene, CDR1 is SGHTA and CDR2 is FQGTGA. CDR3 DNA: TGTGCCAGCAGCTTACTAGCGGGGTTATACAATGAGCAGTTCTTC. Its translation is CASSLLAGLYNEQFF.

The CDR3 DNA follows: TGTGCCAGCAGTGAGGAGGCTAGCGGGGGATACAATGAGCAGTTCTTC. It is translated as CASSEEASGGYNEQFF. The V and J genes are TRBV25-1 and TRBJ2-1; the match to TRBD2 covers 10 bases. V was pared by 3 bases and J by 4 bases, with 6 bases of the junction left unmatched. CDR1 and CDR2 from the germline V gene are MGHDK and SYGVNS. The CDR3 length is 16 residues.

This chain joins TRBV5-1 and TRBJ2-3, with 11 bases aligning to TRBD2. CDR1 and CDR2 from the germline V gene are SGHRS and YFSETQ. The V and J ends lost 4 bases and 2 bases, in that order; junction bases with no gene match: 6. The CDR3 has 16 residues. CDR3 sequence (DNA): TGCGCCAGCAGCCTCGGGACTAGCGGTCTCACAGATACGCAGTATTTT. Translation gives CASSLGTSGLTDTQYF.

J is TRBJ2-3 and V is TRBV5-1; tentative D call: TRBD2 (6 bases). The CDR3 spans 14 residues. CDR1 is SGHRS and CDR2 is YFSETQ in the germline V gene. Trimming stripped 5 bases from V and 2 bases from J, with 12 bases between. Written as DNA, the CDR3 is TGCGCCAGCAGTAGGGAGGAGGCCACAGATACGCAGTATTTT. Encoded protein: CASSREEATDTQYF.

This clone has just a few counts. The rearrangement links TRBV30 to TRBJ1-1, with D possibly TRBD1 on 5 matching bases. The CDR3 extends over 14 amino acids. The V and J ends lost 0 bases and 1 base respectively, with 9 bases between them. CDR1 and CDR2 (germline): GTSNPN, SVGIG (reference sequence). DNA for the CDR3: TGTGCCTGGAGTGTAACAGGACAGAACACTGAAGCTTTCTTT. Its translation: CAWSVTGQNTEAFF.

This rearrangement joins TRBV15 to TRBJ1-4; the D gene is possibly TRBD1 (6 bases). The CDR3 length is 16 residues. Trimming pared 0 bases from V and 4 bases from J, leaving 12 bases between. CDR1 is LNHNV, CDR2 YYDKDF, per germline (reference sequence). The DNA for the CDR3 is TGTGCCACCAGCAGAGAATCAGGACAGCGTAATGAAAAACTGTTTTTT. Translating it yields CATSRESGQRNEKLFF. Together with reference TRBV15 and TRBJ1-4, the CDR3 gives the full variable domain: DAMVIQNPRYQVTQFGKPVTLSCSQTLNHNVMYWYQQKSSQAPKLLFHYYDKDFNNEADTPDNFQSRRPNTSFCFLDIRSPGLGDTAMYLCATSRESGQRNEKLFFGSGTQLSVL.

The chain combines TRBV7-9 with TRBJ2-7; 11 nucleotides line up with TRBD2. V shed 1 base, J shed 3 bases, and the junction held 5 bases outside the gene matches. CDR3 length: 16 residues. CDR1 and CDR2 from the germline V gene are SEHNR and FQNEAQ (reference sequence). CDR3 in DNA: TGTGCCAGCAGCTTAGTTAGCGGGAGGGTCGGCTACGAGCAGTACTTC. It specifies CASSLVSGRVGYEQYF.

The rearrangement joins TRBV28 to TRBJ1-2; possible D gene TRBD1, 5 bases. The CDR3 spans 13 residues. Trimming stripped 3 bases from V and 3 bases from J, with 8 bases between. Germline CDR1 is MDHEN and CDR2 is SYDVKM. DNA of the CDR3: TGTGCCAGCAGTTTGGGCAGGGACTATGGCTACACCTTC. Amino acid sequence: CASSLGRDYGYTF.